This TCR beta chain originates from a study of shared clonotypes between healthy human individuals. Overall study: CD4 naive cells filled three plates per donor, CD4 memory three, CD8 naive two and CD8 memory one.

The CDR3 consists of 16 residues. Germline loops: CDR1 MNHEY, CDR2 SVGAGI. The V end was cut by 4 bases, the J end by 6 bases, with 20 bases between. The donors were all Caucasian adults (living in Nashville, Tennessee). An assay was performed, and its level was deep. Data came from immunoSEQ multiplex PCR; TCRdb stores just in-frame clones and leaves some out. Counted here are 2 million to 2.5 million clones, about nine tenths occurring once; the ten biggest clones make up around 0.4%. V and J are TRBV6-5 and TRBJ2-3, with D tentatively TRBD1 or TRBD2 (5 bases each). This clonotype was sampled from a young man in good health. Some clones in this sample may be carry-over from other donors' samples. The sequenced material came from naive CD4+ T cells from PBMCs. Documented subset: CD45RA+ positively selected. This chain's CDR3 is CASSSRGAAATDTQYF. The CDR3 DNA reads TGTGCCAGCAGTTCCCGAGGGGCGGCGGCGACGGATACGCAGTATTTT.